This TCR beta chain is drawn from a study of T cells in Graves' hyperthyroidism and ophthalmopathy. Study-level points and caveats: In the analysis, a 13 V-J model separated ophthalmopathy from stable hyperthyroidism.

The CDR3 regions of TCR beta were amplified from RNA transcripts. When the TCR CDR3 underwent first-round RT-PCR, the HTBI primer set was used. Each CDR3 protein is one row after TCRdb ran MiXCR on the multiplex PCR reads. The profile shows around 340,000 distinct CDR3 sequences, approximately 17% of them singletons. When ophthalmopathy did not progress within 18 months, Graves' hyperthyroidism was considered stable. Patients having uncontrolled infection, another autoimmune disease, pregnancy or lactation were not included. In its sample, this clonotype was seen many times. Its antigen is still unknown. What was sequenced was blood. This TCR was recovered from a man aged 30 to 45 with Graves' hyperthyroidism.

CDR3 bases: TGTGCCAGCAGCGTTTTTTACAGCACAGATACGCAGTATTTT. It specifies CASSVFYSTDTQYF. The V call is TRBV14, the J call TRBJ2-3; D is undetermined. Between the trimmed V and J ends, which lost 5 bases and 0 bases, there was a span of 9 bases. CDR3 length: 14 residues. Germline V gene data show CDR1 as SGHDN and CDR2 as FVKESK.